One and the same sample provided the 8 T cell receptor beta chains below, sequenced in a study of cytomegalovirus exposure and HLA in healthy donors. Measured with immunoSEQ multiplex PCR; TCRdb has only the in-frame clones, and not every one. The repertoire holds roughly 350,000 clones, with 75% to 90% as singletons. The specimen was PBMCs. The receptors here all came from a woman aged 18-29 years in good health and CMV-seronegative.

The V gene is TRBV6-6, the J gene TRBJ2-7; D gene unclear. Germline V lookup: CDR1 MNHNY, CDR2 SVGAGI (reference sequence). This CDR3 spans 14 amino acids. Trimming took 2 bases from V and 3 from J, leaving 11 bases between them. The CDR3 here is CASSYRSIGYEQYF. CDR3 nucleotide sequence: TGTGCCAGCAGTTACCGGAGTATAGGCTACGAGCAGTACTTC.

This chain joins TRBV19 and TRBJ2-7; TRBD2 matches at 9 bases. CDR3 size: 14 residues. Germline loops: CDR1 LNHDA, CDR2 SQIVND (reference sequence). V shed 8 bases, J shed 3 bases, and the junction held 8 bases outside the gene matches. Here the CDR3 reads CASSDSGRLYEQYF. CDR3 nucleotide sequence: TGTGCCAGTTCAGATAGCGGGAGACTCTACGAGCAGTACTTC. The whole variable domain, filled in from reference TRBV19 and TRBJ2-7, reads DGGITQSPKYLFRKEGQNVTLSCEQNLNHDAMYWYRQDPGQGLRLIYYSQIVNDFQKGDIAEGYSVSREKKESFPLTVTSAQKNPTAFYLCASSDSGRLYEQYFGPGTRLTVT.

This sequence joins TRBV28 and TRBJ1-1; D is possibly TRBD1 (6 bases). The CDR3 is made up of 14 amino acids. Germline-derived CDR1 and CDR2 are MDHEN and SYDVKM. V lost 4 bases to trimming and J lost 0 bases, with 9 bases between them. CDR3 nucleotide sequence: TGTGCCAGCAGTTCTGACAGGCTGAACACTGAAGCTTTCTTT. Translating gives CASSSDRLNTEAFF.

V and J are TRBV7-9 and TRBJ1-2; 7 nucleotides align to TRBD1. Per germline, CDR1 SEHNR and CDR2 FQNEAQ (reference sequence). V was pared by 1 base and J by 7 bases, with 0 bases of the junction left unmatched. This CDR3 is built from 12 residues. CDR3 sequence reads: CASSLDRGGYTF. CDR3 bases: TGTGCCAGCAGCTTAGACAGGGGTGGCTACACCTTC. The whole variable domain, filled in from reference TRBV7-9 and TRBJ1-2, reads DTGVSQNPRHKITKRGQNVTFRCDPISEHNRLYWYRQTLGQGPEFLTYFQNEAQLEKSRLLSDRFSAERPKGSFSTLEIQRTEQGDSAMYLCASSLDRGGYTFGSGTRLTVV.

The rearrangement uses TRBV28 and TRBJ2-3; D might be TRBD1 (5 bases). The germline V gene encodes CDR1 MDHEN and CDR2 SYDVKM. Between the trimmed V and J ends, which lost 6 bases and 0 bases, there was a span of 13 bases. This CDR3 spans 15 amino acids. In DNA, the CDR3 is TGTGCCAGCAGGGTCGGATGGGGCAGCACAGATACGCAGTATTTT. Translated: CASRVGWGSTDTQYF.

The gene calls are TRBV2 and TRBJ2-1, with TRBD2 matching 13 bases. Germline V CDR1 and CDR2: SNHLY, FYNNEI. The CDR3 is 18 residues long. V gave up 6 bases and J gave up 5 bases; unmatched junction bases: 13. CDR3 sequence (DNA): TGTGCCAGCAGCAGAGGGACTAGCGGGATTGGGGGGGACAATGAGCAGTTCTTC. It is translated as CASSRGTSGIGGDNEQFF.

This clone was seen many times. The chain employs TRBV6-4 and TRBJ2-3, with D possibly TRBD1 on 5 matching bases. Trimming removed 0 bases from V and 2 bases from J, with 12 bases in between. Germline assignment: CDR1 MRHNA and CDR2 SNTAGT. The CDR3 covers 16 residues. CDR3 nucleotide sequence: TGTGCCAGCAGTGACTCGATACAGGTTTACACAGATACGCAGTATTTT. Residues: CASSDSIQVYTDTQYF.

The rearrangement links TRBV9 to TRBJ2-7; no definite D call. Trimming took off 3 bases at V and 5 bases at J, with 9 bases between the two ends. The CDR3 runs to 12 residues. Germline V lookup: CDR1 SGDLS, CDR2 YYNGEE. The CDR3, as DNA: TGTGCCAGCAGCGGAGATTCGAACGAGCAGTACTTC. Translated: CASSGDSNEQYF.